Listed below are T cell receptor beta chains from one sample, sequenced in a study of human T cells and chemical hapten exposure. TCRdb re-called the RACE reads with MiXCR, one entry per CDR3 protein. Of 110,000 or so distinct CDR3 sequences in the sample, less than 35% are singletons; the top ten hold around 2.8%. Sequenced material: whole blood, taken in connection with sensitization to the hapten diphenylcyclopropenone (DPC). These receptors originate from a man aged 35 to 55 with alopecia areata. Some clones in this sample may be carry-over from other donors' samples. CDR3s include the opening cysteine and the closing phenylalanine or tryptophan. Each record gives: CDR3 DNA, CDR3 protein, clone size, V gene, D gene, J gene. A D gene is named only where the DNA matches it firmly. Size values are once, few and many counts, or a class for expanded clones, and some rows have none.

cdr3_nt: TGTGCCATCAGTGATCCAGCGGGGGGCTCCTACAATGAGCAGTTCTTC
cdr3_aa: CAISDPAGGSYNEQFF
clone_size: few
v_call: TRBV10-3
d_call: TRBD2
j_call: TRBJ2-1

cdr3_nt: TGTGCCAGCAGCCCTGGGACAGCTTATAATTCACCCCTCCACTTT
cdr3_aa: CASSPGTAYNSPLHF
clone_size: -
v_call: TRBV3-1
d_call: TRBD1
j_call: TRBJ1-6

cdr3_nt: TGTGCCAGCAGCGGAGGGGTATATGGAAACACCATATATTTT
cdr3_aa: CASSGGVYGNTIYF
clone_size: -
v_call: TRBV9
d_call: -
j_call: TRBJ1-3

cdr3_nt: TGTGCCAGCAGACCAACGGACAGAAACACCGGGGAGCTGTTTTTT
cdr3_aa: CASRPTDRNTGELFF
clone_size: -
v_call: TRBV6-2/TRBV6-3
d_call: -
j_call: TRBJ2-2

cdr3_nt: TGCGCCAGCAGCCAAGATTTGGGGGGAGCTTCAAGAGAAGCCCAGTACTTC
cdr3_aa: CASSQDLGGASREAQYF
clone_size: -
v_call: TRBV4-3
d_call: -
j_call: TRBJ2-5

cdr3_nt: TGTGCCAGCAGCTTATTAGACGTGTGGCACACTGAAGCTTTCTTT
cdr3_aa: CASSLLDVWHTEAFF
clone_size: -
v_call: TRBV7-9
d_call: -
j_call: TRBJ1-1

cdr3_nt: TGTGCCAGCAGCTCCCCCGGGGAGGGTGCCTACGAGCAGTACTTC
cdr3_aa: CASSSPGEGAYEQYF
clone_size: few
v_call: TRBV7-2
d_call: TRBD2
j_call: TRBJ2-7

cdr3_nt: TGTGCCAGCAGTGAGATCGCGGGAGGTTTCCAGACCCAGTACTTC
cdr3_aa: CASSEIAGGFQTQYF
clone_size: -
v_call: TRBV2
d_call: TRBD2
j_call: TRBJ2-5

cdr3_nt: TGTGCCAGCAGCTTGACAGGGAGAGAGACCCAGTACTTC
cdr3_aa: CASSLTGRETQYF
clone_size: few
v_call: TRBV5-4
d_call: -
j_call: TRBJ2-5

cdr3_nt: TGTGCCAGCAGCGGGGACACTAGACCCTACGAGCAGTACTTC
cdr3_aa: CASSGDTRPYEQYF
clone_size: -
v_call: TRBV9
d_call: -
j_call: TRBJ2-7

cdr3_nt: TGTGCCAGCCGAGCGGGAGGGTCCTACAATGAGCAGTCCTTC
cdr3_aa: CASRAGGSYNEQSF
clone_size: -
v_call: TRBV2
d_call: TRBD2
j_call: TRBJ2-1

cdr3_nt: TGTGCCAGCAGCTTAGAAGCTTCGGGACTAGCGTACCCAGATACGCAGTATTTT
cdr3_aa: CASSLEASGLAYPDTQYF
clone_size: -
v_call: TRBV7-8
d_call: TRBD2
j_call: TRBJ2-3

cdr3_nt: TGCAGTGCCCCTGGACAGGGGGCAGCTGGCGGGAGGCCCTACGAGCAGTACTTC
cdr3_aa: CSAPGQGAAGGRPYEQYF
clone_size: -
v_call: TRBV20-1
d_call: TRBD1
j_call: TRBJ2-7

cdr3_nt: TGTGCCAGCGGTGTATTAGCGGGAGTCGGCGAGCAGTACTTC
cdr3_aa: CASGVLAGVGEQYF
clone_size: few
v_call: TRBV6-2/TRBV6-3
d_call: TRBD2
j_call: TRBJ2-7

cdr3_nt: TGCGCCAGCAGCCCGGACAGGGGGGCGGGCTCGGAGTGGACAGATACGCAGTATTTT
cdr3_aa: CASSPDRGAGSEWTDTQYF
clone_size: few
v_call: TRBV5-1
d_call: TRBD1
j_call: TRBJ2-3

cdr3_nt: TGTGCCAGCAGTGAAGGAGTAGGTGGAAAACTGTTTTTT
cdr3_aa: CASSEGVGGKLFF
clone_size: -
v_call: TRBV2
d_call: -
j_call: TRBJ1-4

cdr3_nt: TGTGCCATCAGTGAGCGGGGGGGAACGATGTATGAGCAGTTCTTC
cdr3_aa: CAISERGGTMYEQFF
clone_size: -
v_call: TRBV10-3
d_call: TRBD2
j_call: TRBJ2-1

cdr3_nt: TGTGCCATCAGTTTCGGGACAGGGGGCATGGATACGCAGTATTTT
cdr3_aa: CAISFGTGGMDTQYF
clone_size: few
v_call: TRBV10-3
d_call: TRBD1
j_call: TRBJ2-3

cdr3_nt: TGTGCCAGCAGTATGGGACAGGGTCCCAATGAGCAGTTCTTC
cdr3_aa: CASSMGQGPNEQFF
clone_size: -
v_call: TRBV12-3/TRBV12-4
d_call: TRBD1
j_call: TRBJ2-1

cdr3_nt: TGTGCCAGCACCCCAGCGGGAGGGTCAGATACGCAGTATTTT
cdr3_aa: CASTPAGGSDTQYF
clone_size: few
v_call: TRBV6-5
d_call: TRBD2
j_call: TRBJ2-3

cdr3_nt: TGTGCCAGCAGTGAGGAGACGACGAAATATCAGCCCCAGCATTTT
cdr3_aa: CASSEETTKYQPQHF
clone_size: few
v_call: TRBV6-1
d_call: -
j_call: TRBJ1-5

cdr3_nt: TGTGCCAGCAGTTTGGGCGGGCCCCCCTACGAGCAGTACTTC
cdr3_aa: CASSLGGPPYEQYF
clone_size: few
v_call: TRBV28
d_call: -
j_call: TRBJ2-7